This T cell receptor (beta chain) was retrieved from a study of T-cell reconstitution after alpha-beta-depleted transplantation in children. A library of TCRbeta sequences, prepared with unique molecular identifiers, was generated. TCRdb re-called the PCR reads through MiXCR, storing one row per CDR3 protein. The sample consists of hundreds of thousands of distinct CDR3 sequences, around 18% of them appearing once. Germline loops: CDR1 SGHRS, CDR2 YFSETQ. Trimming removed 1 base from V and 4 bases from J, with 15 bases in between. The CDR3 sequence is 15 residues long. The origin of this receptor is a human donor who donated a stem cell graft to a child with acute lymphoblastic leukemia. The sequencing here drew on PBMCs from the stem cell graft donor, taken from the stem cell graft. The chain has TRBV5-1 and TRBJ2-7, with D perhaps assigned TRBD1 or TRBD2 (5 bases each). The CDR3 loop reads CASSLSPGKGYEQYF. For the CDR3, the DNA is TGCGCCAGCAGCTTGTCTCCGGGAAAGGGGTACGAGCAGTACTTC. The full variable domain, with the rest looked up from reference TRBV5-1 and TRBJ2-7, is KAGVTQTPRYLIKTRGQQVTLSCSPISGHRSVSWYQQTPGQGLQFLFEYFSETQRNKGNFPGRFSGRQFSNSRSEMNVSTLELGDSALYLCASSLSPGKGYEQYFGPGTRLTVT.